This is a list of T cell receptor beta chains from one sample in a study of CD8+CD57+ T cells in acquired aplastic anemia. TCRdb processed the reads anew with MiXCR; each CDR3 protein has one entry. Of under 350,000 distinct CDR3 sequences listed, 45% to 65% are singletons. Sequencing used sorted CD4+, CD8+, or CD8+CD57+ T cells (not recorded which) from PBMCs. These receptors all stem from a human donor with aplastic anemia. The CDR3 runs from the conserved cysteine through the conserved F or W. A D gene is named only where the DNA matches it firmly. Size is stated for part of the rows, as once, few or many counts, or as a class when the clone is expanded.

TRBV29-1,few,TRBJ2-7,TRBD1,CSAMTGSSYEQYF,TGCAGCGCTATGACAGGGAGCTCCTACGAGCAGTACTTC
TRBV5-1,-,TRBJ1-1,-,CASSPRTGDGSTEAFF,TGCGCCAGCAGCCCGAGAACAGGTGATGGGAGCACTGAAGCTTTCTTT
TRBV2,-,TRBJ1-6,TRBD1,CTSSLDRDSPLHF,TGTACCAGCAGCTTGGACAGGGATTCACCCCTCCACTTT
TRBV7-3,-,TRBJ1-6,TRBD1,CAGSSGLGGQGTSPLHF,TGTGCCGGCAGCTCGGGTTTGGGGGGACAGGGTACCTCACCCCTCCACTTT
TRBV19,many,TRBJ2-3,-,CASSIARGGGRNTQYF,TGTGCCAGTAGTATTGCCAGGGGGGGAGGACGAAATACGCAGTATTTT
TRBV11-3,-,TRBJ2-3,-,CASSFRVAGTDTQYF,TGTGCCAGCAGTTTTAGGGTCGCGGGCACAGATACGCAGTATTTT
TRBV20-1,-,TRBJ1-1,-,CSALRGNTEAFF,TGCAGTGCGCTTCGGGGGAACACTGAAGCTTTCTTT
TRBV19,-,TRBJ1-6,-,CASSRNYRDGDSPLHF,TGTGCCAGTAGTCGAAACTACCGGGACGGGGATTCACCCCTCCACTTT
TRBV7-6,-,TRBJ2-3,TRBD2,CASSLGASGGDTDTQYF,TGTGCCAGCAGCTTAGGGGCTAGCGGGGGGGACACAGATACGCAGTATTTT
TRBV10-3,-,TRBJ2-3,-,CAMSDGAPDTQYF,TGTGCCATGAGCGATGGGGCCCCAGATACGCAGTATTTT
TRBV20-1,few,TRBJ1-1,-,CSAGTSNTEAFF,TGCAGTGCGGGGACGTCGAACACTGAAGCTTTCTTT
TRBV5-1,many,TRBJ2-7,TRBD1,CASSLVTGASYEQYF,TGCGCCAGCAGCTTGGTTACAGGGGCCTCCTACGAGCAGTACTTC
TRBV6-1,many,TRBJ2-7,TRBD1,CASRDGQVVYEQYF,TGTGCCAGCAGGGATGGACAGGTTGTCTACGAGCAGTACTTC
TRBV11-2,-,TRBJ2-5,-,CASSLDPGNQETQYF,TGTGCCAGCAGCTTAGATCCAGGGAACCAAGAGACCCAGTACTTC
TRBV11-2,many,TRBJ2-5,-,CASSLEAAHQETQYF,TGTGCCAGCAGCTTAGAAGCGGCCCACCAAGAGACCCAGTACTTC
TRBV7-6,-,TRBJ1-2,-,CASSAQGTNYGYTF,TGTGCCAGCAGCGCCCAGGGGACTAACTATGGCTACACCTTC
TRBV10-3,-,TRBJ2-7,TRBD1,CAISWDRVNYEQYF,TGTGCCATCAGTTGGGACAGGGTGAATTACGAGCAGTACTTC